This TCR beta chain appears in the sequencing data of a study of cytomegalovirus exposure and HLA in healthy donors. Findings and caveats of the study: Further analysis was carried out later, and it showed several of the most significant clusters appearing linked to common viral pathogens. A previous analysis found most TCR beta V segments productive roughly 87% or roughly 30% of the time. Within a later analysis, the majority of CMV-associated TCR beta chains appeared HLA-restricted.

The CDR3 length is 12 residues. Looked up from germline, CDR1 is ENHRY and CDR2 is SYGVKD. V dropped 10 bases and J dropped 3 bases, with 10 bases sitting between them. The study ran its PCR with 60 Vbeta and 13 Jbeta primers. TCRdb's copy holds only in-frame clones and misses some; the assay was immunoSEQ multiplex PCR. The sample shows roughly 200,000 clones, about 80% of them seen only once. This clone has more than one count but fewer than ten. The target antigen is unknown. The receptor comes from a woman in her sixties in good health and CMV-seropositive. The sequencing sample was made of PBMCs. The chain links TRBV10-3 to TRBJ1-5, with a possible D match to TRBD1 (6 bases). The CDR3, as DNA: TGTGCCACCCGACAGGACAATCAGCCCCAGCATTTT. Its protein product is CATRQDNQPQHF.